The present TCR beta chain was sequenced within a study of regulatory T cells in long-lasting Graves disease listed by TCRdb under 2021. In the study overall: Antithyroid drugs had been taken for less than 3 months by newly diagnosed Graves' disease patients. The study was registered as a clinical trial and conducted in China. TCR sequencing covered some 13 persistent and some 20 newly diagnosed Graves' disease patients, 33 samples in total. Patients with persistent Graves' disease were compared with patients with newly diagnosed Graves' disease using TCR sequencing and RNA sequencing of peripheral blood.

Here is what the overall study found, with its caveats: Only the TCR beta chain was sequenced and analyzed. The authors acknowledged the small sample size as a limitation that may reduce accuracy. Persistent Graves' disease patients showed lower TCR Shannon entropy and fewer highly expanded clones than newly diagnosed patients, suggesting clonal expansion. Persistent disease showed preferential use of TRBV28, TRBJ1-2 and TRBJ2-5, whereas newly diagnosed disease favored TRBV20-1 and TRBJ2-1. The study examined only peripheral blood because the primary lesion, thyroid tissue, could not be accessed. Persistent patients shared more public clonotypes among themselves (2,741) than newly diagnosed patients did (about 970).

This clonotype was observed at least ten times. It lacks a known antigen. No much larger clonotype is one base removed from it; base qualities were not supplied. Taken with the paper, the label for time point translates to: newly diagnosed GD, antithyroid drugs for less than 3 months. For both TCR sequencing and RNA sequencing, RNA was extracted from PBMCs using TRIzol. The diagnosis of Graves' disease was made according to American Thyroid Association guidelines. Patients for the study were recruited at an endocrinology department in Xi'an, China. Each patient gave about 10 milliliters of peripheral blood, collected in an EDTA anticoagulant tube. Ficoll Paque Plus density gradient separation was used to isolate PBMCs, and no further T cell sorting was done. An Agilent 2100 Bioanalyzer and agarose gel were used to check RNA quality, while a NanoDrop 2000 measured RNA concentration. As encoded in the germline V gene (reference sequence), CDR1 is LGHDT while CDR2 is YNNKEL. Trimming takes 4 bases from V and 1 base from J, and the germline ends sit 13 bases apart. Including the terminal cysteine and phenylalanine, the CDR3 comprises 15 residues. Kept here is only the CDR3 DNA, which spans 45 bases and is read in frame from base 1.

The library relied on multiplex PCR. Sequencing used an Illumina HiSeq 4000. iRepertoire HTBI primers and Arm-PCR amplification of CDR3 regions were used to construct TCR beta libraries. PCR products were gel purified before sequencing. The authors' pipeline ran thus. A total of fewer than 65 TRBV and 14 TRBJ segments were identified across samples and were used for gene usage analysis of CDR3 amino acid clonotypes. Filtered high-quality paired reads were merged into contigs using COPE and FqMerger. BLAST was used to align contigs to IMGT TRBV, TRBD and TRBJ reference genes, and CDR3 was defined according to IMGT. Any clonotype with a frequency above 0.1% was counted as a highly expanded clone. Repertoire diversity was measured by Shannon entropy, and V-J evenness by the Gini coefficient. Public clonotypes were defined as clonotypes shared by more than one individual. TCRdb reran the public reads through fastp at Q25 and MiXCR, keeping productive beta chains. Duplicate CDR3 protein sequences are folded into a single record with the most common DNA and genes. The V and J calls and clone size come from TCRdb's table, not from the authors' own analysis. The sample data list over 350,000 distinct CDR3 sequences, and roughly 15% of these were observed just once. The top ten clonotypes cover around 7.6% of the sample.

This same sample was also part of a study on T cells in Graves' hyperthyroidism and ophthalmopathy. Per that second paper: Graves' hyperthyroidism was defined as stable when no progression to ophthalmopathy occurred over 18 months of follow-up. Hyperthyroidism patients were newly diagnosed, with disease duration under 2 months, and aged 18 to 65 years. The study excluded patients with uncontrolled infections, other autoimmune diseases, pregnancy or lactation. Diagnoses relied on clinical symptoms, serum thyroxine and TRAb, thyroid ultrasound and orbital computed tomography. The TCR CDR3 was subjected to a first round of RT-PCR using the HTBI primer set and the Qiagen OneStep RT-PCR kit. Most expanded thyroid clonotypes (frequency above 0.001) were also found in blood, which suggests that blood repertoires may mirror thyroid immune responses. A 13 V-J signature model separated ophthalmopathy from stable hyperthyroidism, with approximately 87% sensitivity and approximately 81% specificity in cross-validation and 80%/75% in testing. In validation, progression to ophthalmopathy was predicted by the model with nearly 71% sensitivity and 72.22% specificity, a median of approximately 6.5 months before onset. To identify TCR V-J signatures that set the groups apart, the researchers used a discovery cohort of 90 to 100 patients, made up of 43 with Graves' ophthalmopathy and 57 with stable Graves' hyperthyroidism. Whether ophthalmopathy could be predicted prospectively was tested in an independent validation cohort made up of roughly 20 hyperthyroidism patients plus 17 patients who later progressed to ophthalmopathy. For training and testing, the 100 or so patients in the discovery cohort were randomly divided in a 7:3 ratio. The study also compared thyroid tissue and blood T-cell repertoires from several Graves' hyperthyroidism patients. Following sampling, methimazole starting at 30 mg daily was given to hyperthyroidism patients, and high-dose intravenous methylprednisolone was given to ophthalmopathy patients. The libraries were constructed in a second round of multiplex PCR and then size-selected and purified. Paired-end sequencing of the libraries was performed with 100 bp reads on an Illumina HiSeq2000. SOAPnuke was used to process the raw data, removing reads that contained adapters or uncalled bases, had a mean Phred below 15, or lacked an exact match to the constant primer or identifier. COPE v1.2.5 was used to merge high-quality paired reads, and clonotypes were defined as unique nucleotide sequences. Clonotypes were aligned to IMGT TRBV, TRBD and TRBJ reference segments using MiTCR v1.1. The analysis included only V-J combinations with a frequency above 0.0001, which together covered over 98% of the repertoires. A TCS score was defined as the ratio between F50 (clonal expansion) and ExV (chaos), using BLOSUM62-based TCRdist between CDR3 peptides within each V-J. Welch's t-statistics and random forest reduced roughly 500 V-J features to roughly 13, which were used in a naive Bayes classifier (R e1071). Sample size was not statistically predetermined, and blinding of investigators to group allocation was not performed. According to the paper, TCR Vbeta CDR3 sequencing was carried out on approximately 140 peripheral blood samples, which came from some 41 ophthalmopathy, about 75 hyperthyroidism and some 17 progressor patients.

Sample: peripheral blood mononuclear cells (PBMCs), taken at new diagnosis, from a patient treated with antithyroid drugs. The source of this sequence is a woman in her forties with Graves disease. Donor details come from another sample of the same person, matched by shared clones. The rearranged segments are TRBV3-1 and TRBJ1-1; a tentative D call is TRBD1 (6 bases match). Here the CDR3 is given as CASSPHRAENTEAFF. The sequenced DNA is TGTGCCAGCAGCCCTCACAGGGCTGAGAACACTGAAGCTTTCTTT.